The 16 T cell receptor beta chains below all came from one sample that was sequenced in a study of shared clonotypes between healthy human individuals. Profiling relied on immunoSEQ multiplex PCR, and the TCRdb table lists in-frame clones only, not all of them. The sample yields 2 million or so clones, roughly 96% seen once. The sequenced sample consisted of naive CD4+ T cells sorted from blood. The subset: CD45RA+ positively selected. Every receptor here comes from a man aged 18 to 29 in good health.

As concerns this clone: Germline is not matched at one junction end, which may reflect a read error. Other nucleotide sequences from this sample produce the same CDR3. V gene TRBV6-5 combines with J gene TRBJ2-1, with TRBD1 matching 8 bases. In germline, CDR1 is MNHEY, CDR2 SVGAGI. CDR3 length equals 13 residues. The CDR3 loop is CASTRTGNNEQFF. The DNA of the CDR3 is TGCGCCAGCACCCGGACAGGGAACAATGAGCAGTTCTTC.

In its sample, this clone was seen once. The chain links TRBV18 to TRBJ2-2; possibly TRBD2 for D (5 bases). CDR1 and CDR2 (germline): KGHSH, LQKENI. The CDR3 sequence is 16 residues long. V was shortened by 6 bases and J by 5 bases, with 19 bases between the two germline ends. CDR3 coding DNA: TGTGCCAGCTCCGTCCCCCCGGGAACCTCGACCGGGGAGCTGTTTTTT. Its protein product is CASSVPPGTSTGELFF.

This rearrangement joins TRBV28 to TRBJ1-6; D gene ambiguous. CDR1 and CDR2 (germline): MDHEN, SYDVKM. The CDR3 is made up of 14 amino acids. Trimming left V 7 bases short and J 8 bases short, with 15 bases between. CDR3 residues: CASTFQRGYSPLHF. CDR3 in DNA: TGTGCCAGCACCTTTCAGCGAGGTTATTCACCCCTCCACTTT.

This clone has only a few counts. The chain recombines TRBV7-2 with TRBJ2-7; 7 bases fit TRBD1. The CDR3 runs to 14 residues. Germline-derived CDR1 and CDR2 are SGHTA and FQGNSA. With V trimmed by 7 bases and J by 7 bases, 13 bases remained unmatched. CDR3 nucleotides: TGTGCCAGCACCCTAAGCAGGGGGACGGGGGAGCAGTACTTC. Residues: CASTLSRGTGEQYF.

The chain links TRBV27 to TRBJ1-5, with D possibly being TRBD1 (5 bases). CDR3 length: 17 amino acids. V lost 5 bases, J lost 3 bases, and 20 bases lay in between. Germline CDR1 and CDR2: MNHEY and SMNVEV (reference sequence). This CDR3 is CASSPLVGGNNNQPQHF. CDR3 in DNA: TGTGCCAGCAGTCCCTTGGTGGGGGGAAATAACAATCAGCCCCAGCATTTT.

This chain uses TRBV4-1 with TRBJ1-3, with D uncertain. Trimming took off 3 bases at V and 1 base at J, with 10 bases between the two ends. Germline V gives CDR1 MGHRA, CDR2 YSYEKL. This CDR3 has 15 amino acids. The CDR3 loop reads CASSHRIDSGNTIYF. The CDR3 DNA reads TGCGCCAGCAGCCATAGGATCGATTCTGGAAACACCATATATTTT.

The chain links TRBV2 to TRBJ2-7, with D hard to call. Trimming removed 5 bases from V and 2 bases from J, with 7 bases in between. Looked up from germline, CDR1 is SNHLY and CDR2 is FYNNEI. The CDR3 totals 12 residues. DNA of the CDR3: TGTGCCAGCAGTAGATCTACCTACGAGCAGTACTTC. Encoded protein: CASSRSTYEQYF.

V is TRBV28 and J is TRBJ2-7; D ambiguous. V gave up 5 bases and J gave up 3 bases, with 14 bases separating them. This CDR3 has 14 amino acids. The germline V gene has CDR1 MDHEN and CDR2 SYDVKM. CDR3 amino acids: CASSTLSAGYEQYF. As DNA, the CDR3 is TGTGCCAGCAGTACCCTCTCCGCAGGCTACGAGCAGTACTTC.

V usage is TRBV4-3 and J usage is TRBJ2-7; D may be TRBD2 (6 bases). V shed 3 bases and J shed 0 bases, with 6 bases lying between them. The CDR3 spans 13 residues. CDR1 is LGHNA and CDR2 is YSLEER in the germline V gene. As DNA, the CDR3 is TGCGCCAGCAGCCAGGGGGGCTCCTACGAGCAGTACTTC. It translates to CASSQGGSYEQYF.

For the CDR3, the DNA is TGTGCCAGCAGTAAAGGGAGGAAGACTGGGGCCAACGTCCTGACTTTC. Its translation is CASSKGRKTGANVLTF. The chain has TRBV6-7 and TRBJ2-6, with D perhaps matching TRBD2 (6 bases). TRBV6-7 is an ORF, and what it does is uncertain. The V and J ends lost 5 bases and 2 bases respectively, with 13 bases between them. CDR3 length: 16 residues.

The chain employs TRBV11-2 and TRBJ1-4, with TRBD1 identical over 8 bases. The V and J ends lost 4 bases and 4 bases, in that order; junction bases with no gene match: 8. The CDR3 consists of 16 residues. Germline loops: CDR1 SGHAT, CDR2 FQNNGV. The CDR3 loop reads CASSSHRTGFNEKLFF. The CDR3 nucleotides read TGTGCCAGCAGCTCCCACCGGACAGGGTTTAATGAAAAACTGTTTTTT.

The V and J genes are TRBV10-3 and TRBJ1-1, with D unclear. CDR3 size: 13 residues. From germline, CDR1 is ENHRY and CDR2 SYGVKD. Trimming shortened V by 6 bases and J by 2 bases, and 10 bases separated the two germline ends. CDR3 coding DNA: TGTGCCATCAGGCCCCGGCTAAACACTGAAGCTTTCTTT. This translates into CAIRPRLNTEAFF.

The V and J genes are TRBV10-1 and TRBJ1-2; D is uncertain. Trimming shortened V by 5 bases and J by 4 bases, and 8 bases separated the two germline ends. The CDR3 covers 12 residues. CDR1 and CDR2 (germline): WNHNN, SYGVQD (reference sequence). CDR3 coding DNA: TGCGCCAGCAGTCAAGACCGCTATGGCTACACCTTC. Its protein product is CASSQDRYGYTF.

The gene calls are TRBV11-2 and TRBJ2-5, with a possible D match to TRBD2 (5 bases). The germline V gene encodes CDR1 SGHAT and CDR2 FQNNGV. The CDR3 runs 12 residues. Deletions cut 4 bases from V and 14 bases from J, with 17 bases between. CDR3 DNA: TGTGCCAGCAGCTCGCCCCCGGGATACACTTACTTC. It yields the protein CASSSPPGYTYF.

V and J are TRBV4-1 and TRBJ2-3; TRBD2 aligns across 9 bases. Germline V CDR1 and CDR2: MGHRA, YSYEKL. J lost 0 bases, V lost 3 bases, and 10 bases had no gene match. The CDR3 loop spans 18 amino acids. CDR3 region: CASSQKPASGASTDTQYF. CDR3 sequence (DNA): TGCGCCAGCAGCCAGAAGCCGGCTAGCGGGGCGAGCACAGATACGCAGTATTTT.

This clone was recorded once. The V and J genes are TRBV2 and TRBJ2-7; TRBD2 might be the D (5 bases). Germline CDR1 is SNHLY and CDR2 is FYNNEI. Trimming removed 7 bases at V and 6 bases at J, with 22 bases between. The CDR3 totals 15 residues. The CDR3 region is CASIPLSSRPFEQYF. CDR3 bases: TGTGCCAGCATTCCCCTATCTAGCAGGCCATTCGAGCAGTACTTC.